The 18 T cell receptor beta chains presented below share a single source sample, sequenced in a study of blood T cell repertoires in COVID-19. Data came from immunoSEQ multiplex PCR; TCRdb stores just in-frame clones and leaves some out. The sample has roughly 65,000 clones, around nine tenths seen once. The sample was peripheral blood. These receptors originate from a woman aged 60-70 years with acute or convalescent COVID-19.

V and J are TRBV4-1 and TRBJ2-3; TRBD2 matches at 8 bases. J lost 6 bases, V lost 6 bases, and 11 bases had no gene match. Per germline, CDR1 MGHRA and CDR2 YSYEKL. The CDR3 covers 15 residues. The CDR3 is CASSRGGTRGDTQYF. For the CDR3, the DNA is TGCGCCAGCAGTCGCGGGGGGACTAGGGGGGATACGCAGTATTTT.

The chain combines TRBV12-3 or TRBV12-4 with TRBJ1-2, with 7 positions matching TRBD1. The CDR3 loop spans 13 amino acids. With V trimmed by 6 bases and J by 8 bases, 9 bases remained unmatched. The CDR3 loop reads CASRKDRVRGYTF. The DNA for the CDR3 is TGTGCCAGCAGAAAAGACAGGGTTCGCGGCTACACCTTC.

This clone was detected a few times. This sequence joins TRBV3-1 (or the pseudogene TRBV3-2) and TRBJ2-5; 11 bases map to TRBD2. Germline lookup yields CDR1 LGHDT and CDR2 YNNKEL (reference sequence). The CDR3 is made up of 15 amino acids. V trimming: 2 bases; J trimming: 5 bases; junction bases outside the gene matches: 4. DNA of the CDR3: TGTGCCAGCAGCCAACCTTTAGCGGGGGGGGAGACCCAGTACTTC. It specifies CASSQPLAGGETQYF.

The genes are TRBV10-2 and TRBJ1-1; the match to TRBD1 covers 7 bases. The CDR3 runs 13 residues. Germline loops: CDR1 WSHSY, CDR2 SAAADI. V lost 6 bases and J lost 6; bases outside the gene matches: 7. The CDR3: CASSIRGMAEAFF. The CDR3 DNA reads as TGCGCCAGCAGCATCAGGGGGATGGCTGAAGCTTTCTTT.

The chain couples TRBV7-2 to TRBJ2-7, with a weak D call TRBD2 (6 bases). The CDR3 contains 15 residues. V was clipped by 5 bases and J by 4 bases, with 18 bases between them. Germline CDR1 is SGHTA and CDR2 is FQGNSA. The CDR3 nucleotides are TGTGCCAGCAGCCCGCGACTAGATGGTGTATACGAGCAGTACTTC. Residues: CASSPRLDGVYEQYF.

The table lists this clone with a count of one. The chain recombines TRBV28 with TRBJ1-2; 7 bases are a match to TRBD1. This CDR3 has 12 residues. Germline loops: CDR1 MDHEN, CDR2 SYDVKM. After removal of 3 bases from V and 7 bases from J, the junction contained 2 bases not matched to a gene. The CDR3 region is CASSFSGGGYTF. DNA for the CDR3: TGTGCCAGCAGTTTTTCAGGGGGTGGCTACACCTTC.

The rearrangement links TRBV3-1 (or the pseudogene TRBV3-2) to TRBJ2-6; 10 positions match TRBD1. The CDR3 is made up of 19 amino acids. Germline V gives CDR1 LGHDT, CDR2 YNNKEL (reference sequence). Trimming removed 0 bases from V and 2 bases from J; junction bases left unmatched: 7. The CDR3 sequence is CASSQDLWTGGAGANVLTF. CDR3 bases: TGTGCCAGCAGCCAAGATCTCTGGACAGGGGGGGCTGGGGCCAACGTCCTGACTTTC.

The rearrangement uses TRBV30 and TRBJ2-3; tentative D call: TRBD1 (5 bases). Germline V gives CDR1 GTSNPN, CDR2 SVGIG (reference sequence). The length of the CDR3 is 18 residues. The V end was cut by 0 bases, the J end by 0 bases, with 19 bases between. The CDR3 nucleotides read TGTGCCTGGAGTGTAATTTTGAACAGGATGATTAGCACAGATACGCAGTATTTT. It is translated as CAWSVILNRMISTDTQYF.

This clone has a single count. The chain recombines TRBV18 with TRBJ1-4, with D unresolved. Germline lookup yields CDR1 KGHSH and CDR2 LQKENI. Trimming cost V 1 base and J 5 bases, with 5 bases left between them. The CDR3 loop spans 13 amino acids. The CDR3 nucleotides are TGTGCCAGCTCACCACGGGAGAATGAAAAACTGTTTTTT. Amino acid sequence: CASSPRENEKLFF.

As to this clone: Within the sample, other DNA sequences also encode this same CDR3. This chain uses TRBV5-5 with TRBJ2-7; no reliable D call. V lost 0 bases, J lost 0 bases, and 7 bases lay in between. The CDR3 totals 14 residues. Germline V lookup: CDR1 SGHKS, CDR2 YYEKEE (reference sequence). The CDR3 reads CASSLAGGSYEQYF. For the CDR3, the DNA is TGTGCCAGCAGCTTGGCCGGCGGCTCCTACGAGCAGTACTTC.

V usage is TRBV29-1 and J usage is TRBJ2-2, with 7 bases that match TRBD1. CDR3 length: 15 amino acids. CDR1 is SQVTM, CDR2 ANQGSEA, per germline. The J segment lost 0 bases and the V segment lost 7 bases, leaving 8 bases of the junction unmatched. The CDR3 loop reads CSAGTAFTNTGELFF. The CDR3 nucleotides are TGCAGCGCTGGGACAGCCTTTACGAACACCGGGGAGCTGTTTTTT.

The chain is built from TRBV6-5 and TRBJ2-1; TRBD2 aligns across 7 bases. Unmatched junction bases numbered 6, after V lost 5 bases and J lost 2 bases. Germline-derived CDR1 and CDR2 are MNHEY and SVGAGI. This CDR3 comprises 15 residues. For the CDR3, the DNA is TGTGCCAGCAGTCCCCGGGACTACGCCTACAATGAGCAGTTCTTC. Its protein is CASSPRDYAYNEQFF.

This rearrangement joins TRBV6-5 to TRBJ1-5; a possible D gene is TRBD1 (5 bases). The CDR3 has 13 residues. V was trimmed by 5 bases and J by 7 bases, leaving 12 bases between them. CDR1 and CDR2 (germline): MNHEY, SVGAGI. CDR3 DNA sequence: TGTGCCAGCAGTAGCAGGGCTGGACAGCCCCAGCATTTT. It translates to CASSSRAGQPQHF.

The rearrangement joins TRBV5-5 to TRBJ2-3; D call uncertain. Germline lookup yields CDR1 SGHKS and CDR2 YYEKEE (reference sequence). V lost 1 base and J 6 bases, leaving 3 bases between the germline ends. This CDR3 spans 11 amino acids. CDR3 in amino acids: CASSLSDTQYF. The CDR3 DNA reads as TGTGCCAGCAGCTTGTCGGATACGCAGTATTTT. The whole variable domain, remainder taken from reference TRBV5-5 and TRBJ2-3, is DAGVTQSPTHLIKTRGQQVTLRCSPISGHKSVSWYQQVLGQGPQFIFQYYEKEERGRGNFPDRFSARQFPNYSSELNVNALLLGDSALYLCASSLSDTQYFGPGTRLTVL.

The chain has TRBV6-4 and TRBJ2-1, with TRBD2 identical over 7 bases. The CDR3 has 14 amino acids. Losses at the gene ends were 0 bases for V and 4 bases for J; bases not matched to a gene: 0. Germline CDR1 reads MRHNA; CDR2 reads SNTAGT. CDR3 sequence: CASSDSGGYNEQFF. In DNA form, the CDR3 reads TGTGCCAGCAGTGACTCGGGGGGGTACAATGAGCAGTTCTTC.

This chain connects TRBV19 to TRBJ2-5; the D gene is possibly TRBD1 (6 bases). The ends were cut back, 1 base at V and 7 bases at J, with 13 bases in the middle. The CDR3 runs to 14 residues. Germline CDR1 LNHDA, CDR2 SQIVND (reference sequence). The CDR3 region is CASSIGDRRGTQYF. The CDR3 nucleotides are TGTGCCAGTAGTATAGGAGACAGGAGAGGGACCCAGTACTTC.

The chain uses TRBV10-2 and TRBJ2-6; the match to TRBD2 covers 7 bases. J lost 4 bases, V lost 0 bases, and 3 bases had no gene match. Germline V CDR1 and CDR2: WSHSY, SAAADI. There are 16 residues in the CDR3. The CDR3 here is CASSESGGFGANVLTF. CDR3 in DNA: TGCGCCAGCAGTGAGTCGGGAGGGTTCGGGGCCAACGTCCTGACTTTC.

The chain links TRBV18 to TRBJ2-3; D is perhaps TRBD1 (5 bases). The germline V gene encodes CDR1 KGHSH and CDR2 LQKENI. The V end was cut by 5 bases, the J end by 0 bases, with 9 bases between. The CDR3 extends over 14 amino acids. CDR3 sequence reads: CASSGALSTDTQYF. The CDR3 DNA sequence: TGTGCCAGCTCAGGGGCCTTAAGCACAGATACGCAGTATTTT.